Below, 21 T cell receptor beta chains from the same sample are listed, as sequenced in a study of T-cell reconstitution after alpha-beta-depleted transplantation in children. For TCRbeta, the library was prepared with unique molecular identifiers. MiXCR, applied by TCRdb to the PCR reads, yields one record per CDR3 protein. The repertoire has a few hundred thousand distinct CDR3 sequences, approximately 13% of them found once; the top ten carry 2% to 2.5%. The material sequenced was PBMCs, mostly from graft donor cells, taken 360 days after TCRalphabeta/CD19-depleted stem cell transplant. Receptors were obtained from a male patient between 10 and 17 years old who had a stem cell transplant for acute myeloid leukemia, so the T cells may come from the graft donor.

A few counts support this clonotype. The CDR3: CASQSLYPTSDEQFF. DNA for the CDR3: TGTGCCAGCCAATCCCTTTACCCAACGAGCGATGAGCAGTTCTTC. The V and J genes are TRBV18 and TRBJ2-1; D is unresolved. Trimming removed 8 bases from V and 8 bases from J, with 22 bases in between. The CDR3 consists of 15 residues. Germline values: CDR1 KGHSH, CDR2 LQKENI.

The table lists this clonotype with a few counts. The CDR3 loop is CASSQDKGANGYTF. The CDR3 coding sequence is TGTGCCAGCAGCCAAGATAAGGGGGCGAATGGCTACACCTTC. The V gene is TRBV4-2, the J gene TRBJ1-2; 7 bases match TRBD1. The germline V gene has CDR1 LGHNA and CDR2 YNFKEQ. With V trimmed by 0 bases and J by 6 bases, 4 bases remained unmatched. This CDR3 is built from 14 residues.

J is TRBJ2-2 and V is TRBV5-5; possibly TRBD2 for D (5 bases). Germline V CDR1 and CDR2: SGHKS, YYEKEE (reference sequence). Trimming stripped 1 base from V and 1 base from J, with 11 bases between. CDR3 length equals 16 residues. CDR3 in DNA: TGTGCCAGCAGCTTGAGCCCGGACTTGAACACCGGGGAGCTGTTTTTT. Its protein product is CASSLSPDLNTGELFF.

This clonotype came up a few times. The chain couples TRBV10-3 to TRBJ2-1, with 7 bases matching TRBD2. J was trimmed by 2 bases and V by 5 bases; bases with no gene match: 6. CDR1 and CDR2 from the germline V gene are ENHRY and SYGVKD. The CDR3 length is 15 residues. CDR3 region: CAISTSSGAYNEQFF. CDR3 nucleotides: TGTGCCATCAGTACTTCTAGCGGAGCCTACAATGAGCAGTTCTTC.

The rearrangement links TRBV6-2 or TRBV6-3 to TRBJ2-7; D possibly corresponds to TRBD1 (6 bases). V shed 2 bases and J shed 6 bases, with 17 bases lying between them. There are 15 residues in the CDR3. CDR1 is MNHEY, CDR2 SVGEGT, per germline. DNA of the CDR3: TGTGCCAGCAGTTACACCGCAGGGGTAAGATCCGAGCAGTACTTC. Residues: CASSYTAGVRSEQYF.

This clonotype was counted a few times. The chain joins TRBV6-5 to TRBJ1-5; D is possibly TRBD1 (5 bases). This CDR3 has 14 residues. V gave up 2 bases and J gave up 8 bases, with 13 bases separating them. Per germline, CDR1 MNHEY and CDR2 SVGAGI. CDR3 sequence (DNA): TGTGCCAGCAGTTACGGGGCAGGGAGTAAGCCCCAGCATTTT. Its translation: CASSYGAGSKPQHF.

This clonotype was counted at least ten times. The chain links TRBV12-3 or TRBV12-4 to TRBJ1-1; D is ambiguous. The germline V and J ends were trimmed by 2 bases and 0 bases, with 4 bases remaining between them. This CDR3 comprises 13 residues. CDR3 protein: CASSLKVNTEAFF. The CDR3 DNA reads TGTGCCAGCAGTTTAAAGGTGAACACTGAAGCTTTCTTT.

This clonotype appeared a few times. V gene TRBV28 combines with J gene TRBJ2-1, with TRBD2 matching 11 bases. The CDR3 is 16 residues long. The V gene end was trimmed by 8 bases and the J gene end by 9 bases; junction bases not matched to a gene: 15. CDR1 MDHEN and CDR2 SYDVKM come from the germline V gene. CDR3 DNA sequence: TGTGCCAGCCGGACAGGGTTTAGCGGGAGGGCCCTTGAGCAGTTCTTC. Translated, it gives CASRTGFSGRALEQFF.

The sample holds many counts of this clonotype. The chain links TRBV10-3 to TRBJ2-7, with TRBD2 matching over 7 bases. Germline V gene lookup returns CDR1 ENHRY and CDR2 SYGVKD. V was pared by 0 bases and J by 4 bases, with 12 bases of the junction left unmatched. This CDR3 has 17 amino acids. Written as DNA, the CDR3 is TGTGCCATCAGTGAGTCGCCGGTGGCGGGAGCTAGGTACGAGCAGTACTTC. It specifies CAISESPVAGARYEQYF.

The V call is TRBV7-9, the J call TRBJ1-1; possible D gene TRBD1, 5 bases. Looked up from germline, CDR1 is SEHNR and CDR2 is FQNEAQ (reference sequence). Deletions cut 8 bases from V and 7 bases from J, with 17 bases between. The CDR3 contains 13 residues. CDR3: CASQVRQSREAFF. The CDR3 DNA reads TGTGCCAGCCAGGTCCGACAGTCTCGTGAAGCTTTCTTT.

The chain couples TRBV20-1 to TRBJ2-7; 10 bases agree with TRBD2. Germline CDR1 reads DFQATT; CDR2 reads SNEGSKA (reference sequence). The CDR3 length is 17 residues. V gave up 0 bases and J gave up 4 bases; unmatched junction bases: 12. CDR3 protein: CSARDSYSLAGAYEQYF. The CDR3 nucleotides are TGCAGTGCTAGAGATAGTTACAGTCTAGCGGGAGCATACGAGCAGTACTTC.

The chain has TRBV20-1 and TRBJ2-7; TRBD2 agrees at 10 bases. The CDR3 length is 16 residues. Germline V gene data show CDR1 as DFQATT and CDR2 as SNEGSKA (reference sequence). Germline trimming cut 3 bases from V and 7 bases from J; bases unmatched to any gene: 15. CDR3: CSARSLAGDWSREQYF. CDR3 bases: TGCAGTGCTAGGTCCCTAGCGGGAGATTGGTCGAGGGAGCAGTACTTC.

The CDR3: CASSYSRTSGRAVNNEQFF. The CDR3 coding sequence is TGTGCCAGCAGTTACTCTCGGACTAGCGGGAGGGCCGTTAACAATGAGCAGTTCTTC. The rearrangement joins TRBV6-5 to TRBJ2-1; 15 bases fit TRBD2. The CDR3 covers 19 residues. Trimming at V came to 0 bases and at J to 5 bases, leaving 8 bases not matched to a gene. Germline-derived CDR1 and CDR2 are MNHEY and SVGAGI.

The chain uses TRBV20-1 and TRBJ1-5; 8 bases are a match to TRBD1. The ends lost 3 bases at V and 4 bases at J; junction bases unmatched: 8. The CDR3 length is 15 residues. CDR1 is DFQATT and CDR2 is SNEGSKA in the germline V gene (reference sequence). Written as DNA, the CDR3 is TGCAGTGCTAGCTACTGGACAGGGTCAAATCAGCCCCAGCATTTT. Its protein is CSASYWTGSNQPQHF.

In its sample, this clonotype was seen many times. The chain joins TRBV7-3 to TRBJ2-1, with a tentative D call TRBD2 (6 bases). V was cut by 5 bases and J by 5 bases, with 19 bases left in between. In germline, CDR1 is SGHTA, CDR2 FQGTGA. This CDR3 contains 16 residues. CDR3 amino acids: CASSPNAAGRHNEQFF. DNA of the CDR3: TGTGCCAGCAGCCCTAACGCAGCGGGTCGCCACAATGAGCAGTTCTTC.

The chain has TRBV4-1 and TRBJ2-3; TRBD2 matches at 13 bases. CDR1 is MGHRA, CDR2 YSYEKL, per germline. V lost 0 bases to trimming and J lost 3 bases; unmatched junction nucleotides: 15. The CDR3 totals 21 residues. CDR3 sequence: CASSQDPGLAGASRMTDTQYF. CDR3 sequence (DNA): TGCGCCAGCAGCCAAGATCCCGGACTAGCGGGAGCTTCAAGGATGACAGATACGCAGTATTTT.

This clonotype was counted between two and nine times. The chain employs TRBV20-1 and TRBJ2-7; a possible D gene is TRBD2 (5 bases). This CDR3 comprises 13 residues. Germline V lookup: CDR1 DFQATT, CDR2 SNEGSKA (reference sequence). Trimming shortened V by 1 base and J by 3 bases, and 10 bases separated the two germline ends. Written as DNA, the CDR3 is TGCAGTGCTAGAGGGCAGCGGAGCTACGAGCAGTACTTC. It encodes CSARGQRSYEQYF.

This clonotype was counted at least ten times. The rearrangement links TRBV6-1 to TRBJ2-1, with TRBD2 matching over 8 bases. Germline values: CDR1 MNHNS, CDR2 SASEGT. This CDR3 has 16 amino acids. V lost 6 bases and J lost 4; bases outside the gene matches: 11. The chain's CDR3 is CASSWVAGPPYNEQFF. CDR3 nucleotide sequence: TGTGCCAGCAGCTGGGTAGCGGGACCTCCTTACAATGAGCAGTTCTTC.

This CDR3 reads CAWTGLEETQYF. In DNA, the CDR3 is TGTGCCTGGACGGGGCTAGAAGAGACCCAGTACTTC. This chain connects TRBV30 to TRBJ2-5; the D call may be TRBD1 or TRBD2 (5 bases each). The CDR3 contains 12 residues. The V gene lost 4 bases and the J gene lost 3 bases, with 9 bases spanning the gap. Germline V CDR1 and CDR2: GTSNPN, SVGIG (reference sequence).

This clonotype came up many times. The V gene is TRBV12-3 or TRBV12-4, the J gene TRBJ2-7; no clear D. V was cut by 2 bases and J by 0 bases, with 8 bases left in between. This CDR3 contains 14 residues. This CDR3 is CASSLYTLSYEQYF. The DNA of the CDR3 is TGTGCCAGCAGTTTATACACACTCTCCTACGAGCAGTACTTC.

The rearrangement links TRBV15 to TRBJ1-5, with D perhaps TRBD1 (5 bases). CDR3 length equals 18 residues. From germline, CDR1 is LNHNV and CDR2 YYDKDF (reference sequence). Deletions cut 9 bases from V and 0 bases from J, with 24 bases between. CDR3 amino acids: CATTPGGARNYSNQPQHF. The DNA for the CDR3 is TGTGCCACTACTCCGGGCGGGGCCCGTAATTATAGCAATCAGCCCCAGCATTTT.